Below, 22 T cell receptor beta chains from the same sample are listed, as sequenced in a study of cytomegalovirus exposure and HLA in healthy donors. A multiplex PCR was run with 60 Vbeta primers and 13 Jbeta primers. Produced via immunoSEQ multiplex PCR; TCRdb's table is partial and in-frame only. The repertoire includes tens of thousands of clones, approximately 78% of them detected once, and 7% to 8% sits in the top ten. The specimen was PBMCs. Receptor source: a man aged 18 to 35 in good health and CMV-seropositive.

The CDR3 protein is CASTGGVSGNQPQHF. For the CDR3, the DNA is TGTGCCAGCACCGGGGGGGTTTCGGGCAATCAGCCCCAGCATTTT. This chain joins TRBV2 and TRBJ1-5; D is perhaps TRBD1 (5 bases). This CDR3 is built from 15 residues. V was pared by 7 bases and J by 2 bases, with 15 bases between. Germline CDR1 SNHLY, CDR2 FYNNEI.

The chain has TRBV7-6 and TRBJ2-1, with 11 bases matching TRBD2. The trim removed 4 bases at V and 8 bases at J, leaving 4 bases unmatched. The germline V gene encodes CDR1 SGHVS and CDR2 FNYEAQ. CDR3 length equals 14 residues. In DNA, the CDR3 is TGTGCCAGCAGCTACAGGACTAGCGGGTATGAGCAGTTCTTC. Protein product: CASSYRTSGYEQFF.

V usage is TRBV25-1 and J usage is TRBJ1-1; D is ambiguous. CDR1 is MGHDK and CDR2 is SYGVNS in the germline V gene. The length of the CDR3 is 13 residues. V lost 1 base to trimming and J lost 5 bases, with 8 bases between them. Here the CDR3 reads CASSELERTEAFF. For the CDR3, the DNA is TGTGCCAGCAGTGAATTGGAGCGTACTGAAGCTTTCTTT.

The CDR3 is CASSQDQGTGADTQYF. In nucleotides, the CDR3 is TGTGCCAGCAGCCAAGATCAGGGGACCGGGGCAGATACGCAGTATTTT. The chain links TRBV4-2 to TRBJ2-3, with D maybe TRBD1 (6 bases). V lost 0 bases, J lost 4 bases, and 14 bases lay in between. CDR1 and CDR2 (germline): LGHNA, YNFKEQ. The CDR3 length is 16 residues.

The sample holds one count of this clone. The CDR3: CASSGTGGYEQYF. The CDR3 DNA follows: TGTGCCAGCAGTGGGACAGGGGGCTACGAGCAGTACTTC. The chain recombines TRBV25-1 with TRBJ2-7, with 10 positions matching TRBD1. The V and J ends lost 4 bases and 3 bases, in that order; junction bases with no gene match: 0. The CDR3 sequence is 13 residues long. The germline CDR1 and CDR2 sequences are MGHDK and SYGVNS.

CDR3 in amino acids: CASSLVGANPYEQYF. CDR3 DNA: TGTGCCAGCAGCTTAGTAGGGGCCAACCCCTACGAGCAGTACTTC. The rearrangement links TRBV7-9 to TRBJ2-7; the D gene is possibly TRBD1 (5 bases). CDR3 length: 15 residues. The germline V gene encodes CDR1 SEHNR and CDR2 FQNEAQ (reference sequence). Trimming removed 1 base from V and 2 bases from J, with 12 bases in between.

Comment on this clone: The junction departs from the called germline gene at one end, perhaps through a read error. The CDR3 loop reads CASCLGDSGPYEQYF. CDR3 nucleotide sequence: TGTGCCAGCTGCTTAGGGGACAGCGGCCCCTACGAGCAGTACTTC. The rearrangement joins TRBV11-2 to TRBJ2-7; 7 bases are shared with TRBD1. The germline V gene has CDR1 SGHAT and CDR2 FQNNGV. The CDR3 has 15 residues.

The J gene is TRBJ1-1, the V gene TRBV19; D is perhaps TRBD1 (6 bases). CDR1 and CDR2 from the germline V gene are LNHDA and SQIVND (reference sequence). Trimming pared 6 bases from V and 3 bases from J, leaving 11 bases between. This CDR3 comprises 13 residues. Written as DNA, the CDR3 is TGTGCCAGTAGGAACACAGGGCACACTGAAGCTTTCTTT. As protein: CASRNTGHTEAFF. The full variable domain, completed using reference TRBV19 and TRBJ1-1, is DGGITQSPKYLFRKEGQNVTLSCEQNLNHDAMYWYRQDPGQGLRLIYYSQIVNDFQKGDIAEGYSVSREKKESFPLTVTSAQKNPTAFYLCASRNTGHTEAFFGQGTRLTVV.

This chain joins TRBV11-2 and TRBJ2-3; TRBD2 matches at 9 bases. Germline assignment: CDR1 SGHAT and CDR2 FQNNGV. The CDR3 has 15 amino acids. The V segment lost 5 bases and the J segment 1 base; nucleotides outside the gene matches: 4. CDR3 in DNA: TGTGCCAGCAGCCCGTTAGCGGGAGGCACAGATACGCAGTATTTT. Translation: CASSPLAGGTDTQYF.

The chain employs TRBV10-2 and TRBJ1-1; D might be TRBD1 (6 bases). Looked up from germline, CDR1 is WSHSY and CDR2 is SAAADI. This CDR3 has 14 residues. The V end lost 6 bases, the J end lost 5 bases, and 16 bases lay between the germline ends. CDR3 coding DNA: TGCGCCAGCAGCCCCAGGGGTGGTTTGACTGAAGCTTTCTTT. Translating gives CASSPRGGLTEAFF.

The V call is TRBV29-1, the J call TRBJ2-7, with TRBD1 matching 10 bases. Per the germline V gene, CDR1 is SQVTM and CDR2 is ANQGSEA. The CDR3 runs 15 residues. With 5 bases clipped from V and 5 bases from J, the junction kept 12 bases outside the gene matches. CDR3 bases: TGCAGCGTTTTAAAAACCGGGACAGGGGTTAACGAGCAGTACTTC. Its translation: CSVLKTGTGVNEQYF.

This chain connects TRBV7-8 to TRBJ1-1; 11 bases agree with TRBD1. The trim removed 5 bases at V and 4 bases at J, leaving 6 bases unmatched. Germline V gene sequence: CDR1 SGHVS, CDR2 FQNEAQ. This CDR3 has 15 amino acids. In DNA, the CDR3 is TGTGCCAGCAGCCCAAGGACAGGGGGCTTCACTGAAGCTTTCTTT. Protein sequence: CASSPRTGGFTEAFF.

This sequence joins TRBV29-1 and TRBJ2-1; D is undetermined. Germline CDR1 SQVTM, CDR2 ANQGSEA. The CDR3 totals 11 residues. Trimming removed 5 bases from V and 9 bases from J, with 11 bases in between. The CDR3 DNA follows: TGCAGCGTTCCCTCGAACTCTGAGCAGTTCTTC. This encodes CSVPSNSEQFF.

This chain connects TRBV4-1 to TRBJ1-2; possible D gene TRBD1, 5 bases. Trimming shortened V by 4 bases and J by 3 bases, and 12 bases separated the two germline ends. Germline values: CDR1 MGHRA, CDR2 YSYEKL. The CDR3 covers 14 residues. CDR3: CASSPVGQDYGYTF. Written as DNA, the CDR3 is TGCGCCAGCAGCCCCGTGGGGCAGGACTATGGCTACACCTTC.

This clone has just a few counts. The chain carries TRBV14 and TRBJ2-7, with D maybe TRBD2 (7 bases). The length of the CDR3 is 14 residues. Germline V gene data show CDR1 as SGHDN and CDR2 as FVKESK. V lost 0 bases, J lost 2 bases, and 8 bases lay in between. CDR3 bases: TGTGCCAGCAGCCAAGAGGGGGGGCCCTACGAGCAGTACTTC. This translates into CASSQEGGPYEQYF.

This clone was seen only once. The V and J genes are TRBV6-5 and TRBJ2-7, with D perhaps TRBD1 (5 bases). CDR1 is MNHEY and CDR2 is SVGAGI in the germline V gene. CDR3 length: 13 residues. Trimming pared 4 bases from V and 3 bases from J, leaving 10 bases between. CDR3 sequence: CASSFRGDYEQYF. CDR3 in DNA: TGTGCCAGCAGTTTTAGGGGTGACTACGAGCAGTACTTC.

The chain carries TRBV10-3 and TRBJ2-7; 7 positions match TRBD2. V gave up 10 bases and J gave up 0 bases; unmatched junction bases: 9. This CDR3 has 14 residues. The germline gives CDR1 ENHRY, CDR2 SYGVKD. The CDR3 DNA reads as TGTGCCACCTCTGGGGGGGGAATCTCCTACGAGCAGTACTTC. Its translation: CATSGGGISYEQYF.

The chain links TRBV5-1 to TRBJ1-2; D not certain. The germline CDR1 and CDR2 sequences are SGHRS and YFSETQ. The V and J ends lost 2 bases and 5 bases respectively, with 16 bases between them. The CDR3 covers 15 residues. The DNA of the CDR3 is TGCGCCAGCAGCTTAGAGGGCCGCGGAGAATATGGCTACACCTTC. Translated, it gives CASSLEGRGEYGYTF.

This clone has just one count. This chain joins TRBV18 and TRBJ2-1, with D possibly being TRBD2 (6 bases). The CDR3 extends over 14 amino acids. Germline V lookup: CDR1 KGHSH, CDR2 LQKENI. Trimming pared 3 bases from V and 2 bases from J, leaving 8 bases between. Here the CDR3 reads CASSPGGTYNEQFF. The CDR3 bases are TGTGCCAGCTCACCGGGGGGTACCTACAATGAGCAGTTCTTC.

The CDR3 spells CASRSPGVFNEQFF. The CDR3 nucleotides are TGTGCCAGCAGATCCCCGGGGGTTTTCAATGAGCAGTTCTTC. The chain recombines TRBV6-5 with TRBJ2-1; a possible D gene is TRBD2 (6 bases). With 6 bases removed from V and 6 bases from J, the gap between germline ends came to 15 bases. This CDR3 has 14 amino acids. Germline CDR1 reads MNHEY; CDR2 reads SVGAGI.

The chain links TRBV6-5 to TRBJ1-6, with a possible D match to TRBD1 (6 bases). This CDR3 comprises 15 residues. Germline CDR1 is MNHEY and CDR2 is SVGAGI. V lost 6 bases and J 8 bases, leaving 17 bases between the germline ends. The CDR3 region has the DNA TGTGCCAGCAGGGGCTTGGACAGCACCTATTCACCCCTCCACTTT. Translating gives CASRGLDSTYSPLHF.

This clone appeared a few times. CDR3 sequence: CASGSSGANVLTF. Written as DNA, the CDR3 is TGCGCCAGCGGTAGCTCTGGGGCCAACGTCCTGACTTTC. The chain employs TRBV5-1 and TRBJ2-6; D gene ambiguous. The CDR3 extends over 13 amino acids. With 7 bases removed from V and 0 bases from J, the gap between germline ends came to 5 bases. Germline CDR1 and CDR2: SGHRS and YFSETQ.